This TCR beta chain emerged from a study of shared clonotypes between healthy human individuals. The method was immunoSEQ multiplex PCR; TCRdb's version includes in-frame clones alone and lacks a portion of them. The repertoire includes around 1.4 million clones, around 98.5% of them detected once, and roughly 0.36% sits in the top ten. Germline V gives CDR1 MNHEY, CDR2 SVGAGI. J gave up 4 bases and V 5 bases, and 8 bases lay outside the gene matches. The CDR3 runs to 15 residues. This TCR derives from a man aged 25-45 years in good health. J is TRBJ2-1 and V is TRBV6-5; 7 bases are a match to TRBD2. The sequenced material came from naive CD4+ T cells sorted from blood. The subset here: CD45RA+ positively selected. The CDR3: CASSPTAGFYNEQFF. CDR3 DNA: TGTGCCAGCAGTCCCACAGCGGGATTTTACAATGAGCAGTTCTTC.